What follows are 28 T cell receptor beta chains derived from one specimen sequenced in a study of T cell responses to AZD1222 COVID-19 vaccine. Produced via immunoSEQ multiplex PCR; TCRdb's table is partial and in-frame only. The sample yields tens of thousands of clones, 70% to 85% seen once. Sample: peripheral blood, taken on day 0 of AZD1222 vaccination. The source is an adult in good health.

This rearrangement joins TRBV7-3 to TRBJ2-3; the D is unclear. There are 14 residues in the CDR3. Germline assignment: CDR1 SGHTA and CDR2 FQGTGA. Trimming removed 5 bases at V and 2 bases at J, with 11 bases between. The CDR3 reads CASSPGSSTDTQYF. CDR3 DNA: TGTGCCAGCAGCCCCGGGTCCTCCACAGATACGCAGTATTTT.

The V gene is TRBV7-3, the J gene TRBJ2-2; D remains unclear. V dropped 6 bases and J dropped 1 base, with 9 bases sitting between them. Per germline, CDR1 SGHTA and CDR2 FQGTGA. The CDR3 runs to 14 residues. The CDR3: CASRRTENTGELFF. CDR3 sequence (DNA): TGTGCCAGCAGACGGACCGAGAACACCGGGGAGCTGTTTTTT. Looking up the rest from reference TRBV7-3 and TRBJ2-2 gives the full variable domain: GAGVSQTPSNKVTEKGKYVELRCDPISGHTALYWYRQSLGQGPEFLIYFQGTGAADDSGLPNDRFFAVRPEGSVSTLKIQRTERGDSAVYLCASRRTENTGELFFGEGSRLTVL.

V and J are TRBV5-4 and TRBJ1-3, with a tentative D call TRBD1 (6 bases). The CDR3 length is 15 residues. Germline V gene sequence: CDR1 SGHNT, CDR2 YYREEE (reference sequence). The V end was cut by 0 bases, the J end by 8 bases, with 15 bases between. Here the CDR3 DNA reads TGTGCCAGCAGCTTGGAGGGCCAGGGGAGGGACACCATATATTTT. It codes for CASSLEGQGRDTIYF. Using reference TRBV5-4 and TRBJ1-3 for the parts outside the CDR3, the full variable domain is ETGVTQSPTHLIKTRGQQVTLRCSSQSGHNTVSWYQQALGQGPQFIFQYYREEENGRGNFPPRFSGLQFPNYSSELNVNALELDDSALYLCASSLEGQGRDTIYFGEGSWLTVV.

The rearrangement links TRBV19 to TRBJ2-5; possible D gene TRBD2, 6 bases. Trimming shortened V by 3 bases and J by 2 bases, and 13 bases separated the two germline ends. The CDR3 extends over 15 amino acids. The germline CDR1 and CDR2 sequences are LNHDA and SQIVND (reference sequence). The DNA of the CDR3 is TGTGCCAGTAGTATCTTTAGCGGCGGACAAGAGACCCAGTACTTC. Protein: CASSIFSGGQETQYF. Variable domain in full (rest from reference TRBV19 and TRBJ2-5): DGGITQSPKYLFRKEGQNVTLSCEQNLNHDAMYWYRQDPGQGLRLIYYSQIVNDFQKGDIAEGYSVSREKKESFPLTVTSAQKNPTAFYLCASSIFSGGQETQYFGPGTRLLVL.

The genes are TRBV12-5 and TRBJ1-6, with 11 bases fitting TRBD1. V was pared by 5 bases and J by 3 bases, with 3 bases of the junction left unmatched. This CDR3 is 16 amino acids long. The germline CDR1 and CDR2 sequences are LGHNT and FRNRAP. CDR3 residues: CASGPGTGGYNSPLHF. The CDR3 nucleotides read TGTGCTAGTGGTCCCGGGACAGGGGGCTATAATTCACCCCTCCACTTT.

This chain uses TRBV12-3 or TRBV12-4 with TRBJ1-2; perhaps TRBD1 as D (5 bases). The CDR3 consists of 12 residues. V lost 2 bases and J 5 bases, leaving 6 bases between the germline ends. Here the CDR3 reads CASSLRQYGYTF. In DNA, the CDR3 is TGTGCCAGCAGTTTACGACAGTATGGCTACACCTTC.

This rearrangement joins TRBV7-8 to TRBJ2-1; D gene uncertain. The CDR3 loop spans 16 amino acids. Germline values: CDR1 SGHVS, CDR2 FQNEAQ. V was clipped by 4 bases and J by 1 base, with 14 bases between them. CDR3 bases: TGTGCCAGCAGCTCCGTTACCACCTTTTCCTACAATGAGCAGTTCTTC. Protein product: CASSSVTTFSYNEQFF.

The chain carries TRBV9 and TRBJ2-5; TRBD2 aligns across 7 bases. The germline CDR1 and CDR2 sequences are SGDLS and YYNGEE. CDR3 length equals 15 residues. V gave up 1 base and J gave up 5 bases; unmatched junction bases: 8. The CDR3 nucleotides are TGTGCCAGCAGCGTATTTGAAGGACTAGGGGAGACCCAGTACTTC. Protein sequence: CASSVFEGLGETQYF. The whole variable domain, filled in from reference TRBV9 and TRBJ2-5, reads DSGVTQTPKHLITATGQRVTLRCSPRSGDLSVYWYQQSLDQGLQFLIQYYNGEERAKGNILERFSAQQFPDLHSELNLSSLELGDSALYFCASSVFEGLGETQYFGPGTRLLVL.

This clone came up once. The CDR3 DNA follows: TGCGCCAGCAGCTTGGTCGGGGGCGACGAGCAGTACTTC. It yields the protein CASSLVGGDEQYF. The rearrangement uses TRBV5-1 and TRBJ2-7; possibly TRBD1 or TRBD2 for D (6 bases each). This CDR3 has 13 residues. The V and J ends lost 0 bases and 5 bases respectively, with 9 bases between them. The germline V gene encodes CDR1 SGHRS and CDR2 YFSETQ.

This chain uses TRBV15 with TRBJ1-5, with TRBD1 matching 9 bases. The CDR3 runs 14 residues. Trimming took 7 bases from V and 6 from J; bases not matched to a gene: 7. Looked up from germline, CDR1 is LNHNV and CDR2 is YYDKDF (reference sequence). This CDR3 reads CATTPAGQGQPQHF. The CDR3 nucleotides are TGTGCCACCACCCCCGCGGGACAGGGTCAGCCCCAGCATTTT. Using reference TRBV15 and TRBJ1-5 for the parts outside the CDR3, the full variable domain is DAMVIQNPRYQVTQFGKPVTLSCSQTLNHNVMYWYQQKSSQAPKLLFHYYDKDFNNEADTPDNFQSRRPNTSFCFLDIRSPGLGDTAMYLCATTPAGQGQPQHFGDGTRLSIL.

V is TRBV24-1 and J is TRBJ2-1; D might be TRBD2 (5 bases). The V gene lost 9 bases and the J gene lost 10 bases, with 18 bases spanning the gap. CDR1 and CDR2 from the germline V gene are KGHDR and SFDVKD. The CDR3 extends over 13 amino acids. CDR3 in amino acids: CATGWGDSWEQFF. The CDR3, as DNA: TGTGCCACCGGTTGGGGAGACTCCTGGGAGCAGTTCTTC.

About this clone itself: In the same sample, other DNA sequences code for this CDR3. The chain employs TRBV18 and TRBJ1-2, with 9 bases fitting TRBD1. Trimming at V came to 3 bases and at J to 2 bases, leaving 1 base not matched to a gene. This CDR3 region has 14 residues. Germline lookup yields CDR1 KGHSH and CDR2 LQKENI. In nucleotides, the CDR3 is TGTGCCAGCTCACCCGGGACAGGGAACTATGGCTACACCTTC. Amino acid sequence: CASSPGTGNYGYTF.

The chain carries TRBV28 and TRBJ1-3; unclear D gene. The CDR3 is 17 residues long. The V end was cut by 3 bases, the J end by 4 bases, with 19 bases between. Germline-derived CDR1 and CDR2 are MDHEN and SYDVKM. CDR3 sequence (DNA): TGTGCCAGCAGTTTGGGATTTGGACCGCGAGGGGGAAACACCATATATTTT. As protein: CASSLGFGPRGGNTIYF.

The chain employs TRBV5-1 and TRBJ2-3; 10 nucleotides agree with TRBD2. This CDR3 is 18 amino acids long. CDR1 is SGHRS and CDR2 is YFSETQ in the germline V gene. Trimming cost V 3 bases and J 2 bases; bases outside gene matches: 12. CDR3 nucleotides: TGCGCCAGCAGCTCCGGCGCGGTAGCGGGAGGCCTCACAGATACGCAGTATTTT. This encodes CASSSGAVAGGLTDTQYF.

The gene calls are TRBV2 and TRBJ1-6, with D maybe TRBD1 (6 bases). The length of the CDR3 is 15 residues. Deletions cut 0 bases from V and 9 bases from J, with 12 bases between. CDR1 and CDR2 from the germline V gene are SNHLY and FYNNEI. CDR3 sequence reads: CASSEAMAGVSPLHF. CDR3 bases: TGTGCCAGCAGTGAAGCGATGGCAGGGGTTTCACCCCTCCACTTT.

The CDR3 loop reads CASSESRGSNYGYTF. CDR3 sequence (DNA): TGTGCCAGCAGTGAAAGCAGGGGGAGTAACTATGGCTACACCTTC. The V and J genes are TRBV6-4 and TRBJ1-2; TRBD1 aligns across 7 bases. This CDR3 comprises 15 residues. With V trimmed by 3 bases and J by 1 base, 5 bases remained unmatched. CDR1 MRHNA and CDR2 SNTAGT come from the germline V gene.

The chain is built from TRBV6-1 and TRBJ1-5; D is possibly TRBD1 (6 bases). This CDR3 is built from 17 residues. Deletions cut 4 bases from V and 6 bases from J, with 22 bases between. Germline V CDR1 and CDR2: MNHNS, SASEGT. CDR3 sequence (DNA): TGTGCCAGCAGTGGTGGGGGGATACAGGGTAGGGGTCAGCCCCAGCATTTT. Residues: CASSGGGIQGRGQPQHF.

CDR3 loop: CASSGTTGSGTEAFF. CDR3 nucleotide sequence: TGTGCCAGCTCAGGTACCACAGGGAGTGGCACTGAAGCTTTCTTT. The chain carries TRBV18 and TRBJ1-1; possibly TRBD1 for D (6 bases). Germline CDR1 KGHSH, CDR2 LQKENI. The V end lost 5 bases, the J end lost 4 bases, and 17 bases lay between the germline ends. The CDR3 totals 15 residues. Filled out from reference TRBV18 and TRBJ1-1, the complete variable domain reads NAGVMQNPRHLVRRRGQEARLRCSPMKGHSHVYWYRQLPEEGLKFMVYLQKENIIDESGMPKERFSAEFPKEGPSILRIQQVVRGDSAAYFCASSGTTGSGTEAFFGQGTRLTVV.

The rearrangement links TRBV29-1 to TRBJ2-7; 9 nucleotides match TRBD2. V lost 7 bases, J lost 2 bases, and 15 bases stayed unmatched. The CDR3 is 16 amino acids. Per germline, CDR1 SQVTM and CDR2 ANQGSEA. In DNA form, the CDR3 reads TGCAGCGCTAGCAGGCCTTCAGCGGGGGGAACCTACGAGCAGTACTTC. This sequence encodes CSASRPSAGGTYEQYF.

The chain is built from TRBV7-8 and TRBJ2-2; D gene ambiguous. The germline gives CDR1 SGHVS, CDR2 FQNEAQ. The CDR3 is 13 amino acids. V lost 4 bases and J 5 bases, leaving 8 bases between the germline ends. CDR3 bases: TGTGCCAGCAGCTCCCGTGGTACCGGGGAGCTGTTTTTT. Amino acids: CASSSRGTGELFF.

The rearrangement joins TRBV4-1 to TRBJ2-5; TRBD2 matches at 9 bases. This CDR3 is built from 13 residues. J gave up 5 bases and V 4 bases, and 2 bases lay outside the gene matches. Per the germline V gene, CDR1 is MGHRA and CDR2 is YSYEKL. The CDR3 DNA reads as TGCGCCAGCAGCCGCGCGGGAGGGGAGACCCAGTACTTC. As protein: CASSRAGGETQYF.

CDR3 coding DNA: TGTGCCAGCAGCCCGGGGACAGGAACCTATGGCTACACCTTC. Amino acids: CASSPGTGTYGYTF. V usage is TRBV7-2 and J usage is TRBJ1-2; TRBD1 matches at 8 bases. From germline, CDR1 is SGHTA and CDR2 FQGNSA. This CDR3 is built from 14 residues. With V trimmed by 5 bases and J by 4 bases, 6 bases remained unmatched.

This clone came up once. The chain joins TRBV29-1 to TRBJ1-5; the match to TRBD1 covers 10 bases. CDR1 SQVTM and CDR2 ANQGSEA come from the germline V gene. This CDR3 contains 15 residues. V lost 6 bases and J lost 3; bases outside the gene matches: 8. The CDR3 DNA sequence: TGCAGCGTCCAATCCGGGACAGGGGTCAATCAGCCCCAGCATTTT. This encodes CSVQSGTGVNQPQHF.

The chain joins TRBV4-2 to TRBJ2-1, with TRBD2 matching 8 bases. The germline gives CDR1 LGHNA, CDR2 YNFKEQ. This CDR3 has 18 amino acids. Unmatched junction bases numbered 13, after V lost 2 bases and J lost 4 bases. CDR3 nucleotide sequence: TGTGCCAGCAGCCAATCACGTCCTCAGGGACTAGGATACAATGAGCAGTTCTTC. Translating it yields CASSQSRPQGLGYNEQFF.

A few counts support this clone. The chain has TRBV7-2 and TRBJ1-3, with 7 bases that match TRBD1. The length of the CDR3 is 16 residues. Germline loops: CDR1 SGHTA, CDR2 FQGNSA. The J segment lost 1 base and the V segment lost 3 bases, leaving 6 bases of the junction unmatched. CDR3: CASSFTGTESGNTIYF. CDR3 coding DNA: TGTGCCAGCAGCTTCACCGGGACAGAATCTGGAAACACCATATATTTT.

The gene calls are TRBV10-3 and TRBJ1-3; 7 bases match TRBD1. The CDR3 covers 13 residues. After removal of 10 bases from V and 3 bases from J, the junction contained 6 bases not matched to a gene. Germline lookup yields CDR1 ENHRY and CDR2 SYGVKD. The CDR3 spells CATQGVDGNTIYF. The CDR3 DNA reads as TGTGCCACCCAGGGGGTTGATGGAAACACCATATATTTT.

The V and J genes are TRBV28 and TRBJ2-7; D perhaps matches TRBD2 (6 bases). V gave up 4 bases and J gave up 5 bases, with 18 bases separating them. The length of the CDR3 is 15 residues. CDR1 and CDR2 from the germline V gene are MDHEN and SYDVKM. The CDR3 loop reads CASSSPGTGGDEQYF. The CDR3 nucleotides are TGTGCCAGCAGTTCACCCGGGACTGGGGGTGACGAGCAGTACTTC.

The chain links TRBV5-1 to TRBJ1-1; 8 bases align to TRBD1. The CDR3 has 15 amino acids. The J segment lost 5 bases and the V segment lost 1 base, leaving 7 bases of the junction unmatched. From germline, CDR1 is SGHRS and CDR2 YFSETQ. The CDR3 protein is CASSLPQGAGTEAFF. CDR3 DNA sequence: TGCGCCAGCAGCTTGCCTCAGGGGGCCGGGACTGAAGCTTTCTTT.